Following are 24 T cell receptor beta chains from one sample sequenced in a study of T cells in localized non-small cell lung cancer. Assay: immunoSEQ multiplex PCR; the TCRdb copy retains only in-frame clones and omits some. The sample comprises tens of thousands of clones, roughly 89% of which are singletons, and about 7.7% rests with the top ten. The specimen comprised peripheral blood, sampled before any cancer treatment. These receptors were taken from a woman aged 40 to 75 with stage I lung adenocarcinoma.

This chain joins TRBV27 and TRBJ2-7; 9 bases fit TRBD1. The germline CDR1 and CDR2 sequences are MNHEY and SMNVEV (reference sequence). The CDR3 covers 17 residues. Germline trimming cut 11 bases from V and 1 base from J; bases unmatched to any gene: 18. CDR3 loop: CAGEGTGWVNGSYEQYF. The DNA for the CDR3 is TGTGCCGGGGAGGGGACAGGGTGGGTTAACGGGTCCTACGAGCAGTACTTC.

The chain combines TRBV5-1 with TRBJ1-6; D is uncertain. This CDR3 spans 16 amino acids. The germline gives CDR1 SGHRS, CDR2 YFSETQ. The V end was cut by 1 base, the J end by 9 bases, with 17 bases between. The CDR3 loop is CASSLTAPAVGSPLHF. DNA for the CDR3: TGCGCCAGCAGCTTGACCGCCCCAGCGGTAGGTTCACCCCTCCACTTT.

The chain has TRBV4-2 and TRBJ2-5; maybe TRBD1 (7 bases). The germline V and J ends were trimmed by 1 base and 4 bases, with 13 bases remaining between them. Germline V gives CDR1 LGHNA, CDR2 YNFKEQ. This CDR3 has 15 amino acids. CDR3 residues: CASSQGHQGGETQYF. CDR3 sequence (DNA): TGTGCCAGCAGCCAAGGGCATCAGGGGGGAGAGACCCAGTACTTC.

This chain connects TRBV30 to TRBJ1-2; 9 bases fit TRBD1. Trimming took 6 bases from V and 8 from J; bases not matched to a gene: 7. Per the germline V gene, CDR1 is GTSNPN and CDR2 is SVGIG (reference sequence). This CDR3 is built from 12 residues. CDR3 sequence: CACGTGTRGYTF. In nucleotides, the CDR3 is TGTGCCTGCGGGACAGGGACGAGGGGCTACACCTTC.

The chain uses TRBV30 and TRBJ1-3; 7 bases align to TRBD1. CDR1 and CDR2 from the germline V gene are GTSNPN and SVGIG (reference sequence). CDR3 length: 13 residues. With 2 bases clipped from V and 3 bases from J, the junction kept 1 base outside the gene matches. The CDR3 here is CAWSRQGGNTIYF. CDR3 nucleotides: TGTGCCTGGAGTAGACAGGGTGGAAACACCATATATTTT.

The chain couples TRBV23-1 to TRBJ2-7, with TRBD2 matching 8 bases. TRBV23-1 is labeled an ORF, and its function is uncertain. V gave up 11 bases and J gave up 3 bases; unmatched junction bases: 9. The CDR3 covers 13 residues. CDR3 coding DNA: TGCGCCCCCGGGAGGGACACCAGCTACGAGCAGTACTTC. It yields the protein CAPGRDTSYEQYF.

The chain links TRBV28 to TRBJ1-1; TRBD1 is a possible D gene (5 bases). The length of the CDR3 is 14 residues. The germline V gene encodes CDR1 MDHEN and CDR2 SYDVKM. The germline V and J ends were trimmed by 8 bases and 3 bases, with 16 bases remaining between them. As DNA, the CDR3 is TGTGCCAGCGCCCGGGGGAGGGGCTACACTGAAGCTTTCTTT. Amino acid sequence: CASARGRGYTEAFF.

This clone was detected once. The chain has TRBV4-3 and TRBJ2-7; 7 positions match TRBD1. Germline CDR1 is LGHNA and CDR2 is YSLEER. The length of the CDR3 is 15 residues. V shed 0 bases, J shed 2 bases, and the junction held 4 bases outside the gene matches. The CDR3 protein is CASSQDEGAPYEQYF. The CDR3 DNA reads TGCGCCAGCAGCCAAGATGAGGGGGCACCCTACGAGCAGTACTTC.

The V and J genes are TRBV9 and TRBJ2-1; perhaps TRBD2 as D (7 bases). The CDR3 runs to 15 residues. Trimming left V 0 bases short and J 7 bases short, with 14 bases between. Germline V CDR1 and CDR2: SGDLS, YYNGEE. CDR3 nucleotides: TGTGCCAGCAGCGTAGGTCCCGAGGGGGGGAATGAGCAGTTCTTC. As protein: CASSVGPEGGNEQFF.

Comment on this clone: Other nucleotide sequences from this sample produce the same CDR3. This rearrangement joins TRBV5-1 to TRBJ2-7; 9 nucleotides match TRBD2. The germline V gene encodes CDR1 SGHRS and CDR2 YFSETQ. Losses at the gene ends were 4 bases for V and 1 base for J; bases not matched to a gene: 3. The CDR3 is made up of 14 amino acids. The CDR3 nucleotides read TGCGCCAGCAGCCCTAGCGGGGTTTCCTACGAGCAGTACTTC. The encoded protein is CASSPSGVSYEQYF.

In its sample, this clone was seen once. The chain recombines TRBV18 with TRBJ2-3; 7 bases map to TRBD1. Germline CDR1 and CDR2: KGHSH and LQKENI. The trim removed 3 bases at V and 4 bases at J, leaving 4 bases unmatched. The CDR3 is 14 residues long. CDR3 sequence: CASSPTGSPDTQYF. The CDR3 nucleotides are TGTGCCAGCTCACCGACAGGGTCGCCAGATACGCAGTATTTT.

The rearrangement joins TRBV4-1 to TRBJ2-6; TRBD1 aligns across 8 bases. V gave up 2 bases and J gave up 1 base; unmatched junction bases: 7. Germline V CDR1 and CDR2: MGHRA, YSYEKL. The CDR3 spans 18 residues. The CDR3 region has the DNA TGCGCCAGCAGCCAAACCGGGACAGGCACGTCTGGGGCCAACGTCCTGACTTTC. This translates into CASSQTGTGTSGANVLTF.

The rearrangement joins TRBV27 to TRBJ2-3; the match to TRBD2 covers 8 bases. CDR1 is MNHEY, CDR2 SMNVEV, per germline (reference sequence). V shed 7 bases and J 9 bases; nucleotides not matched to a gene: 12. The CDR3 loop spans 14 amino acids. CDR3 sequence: CASMDLAGPGTQYF. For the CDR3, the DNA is TGTGCCAGCATGGACCTAGCGGGCCCTGGAACGCAGTATTTT.

In DNA, the CDR3 is TGCGCCAGCAGTGAGTTAGTAGGTTACCAAGAGACCCAGTACTTC. Residues: CASSELVGYQETQYF. The chain carries TRBV10-2 and TRBJ2-5; D is undetermined. Between the trimmed V and J ends, which lost 1 base and 0 bases, there was a span of 9 bases. Per germline, CDR1 WSHSY and CDR2 SAAADI. This CDR3 contains 15 residues.

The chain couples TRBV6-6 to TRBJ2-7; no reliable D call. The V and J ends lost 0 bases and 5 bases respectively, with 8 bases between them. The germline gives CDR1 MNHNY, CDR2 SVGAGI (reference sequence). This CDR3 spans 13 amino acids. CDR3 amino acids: CASSYSPRDEQYF. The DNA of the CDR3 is TGTGCCAGCAGTTACTCGCCACGGGACGAGCAGTACTTC.

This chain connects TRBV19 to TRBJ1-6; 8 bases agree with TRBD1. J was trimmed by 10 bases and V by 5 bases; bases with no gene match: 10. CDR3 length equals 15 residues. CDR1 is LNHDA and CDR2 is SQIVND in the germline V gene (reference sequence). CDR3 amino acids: CASSGSGGVWSPLHF. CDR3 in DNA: TGTGCCAGTAGTGGATCAGGGGGCGTGTGGTCACCCCTCCACTTT.

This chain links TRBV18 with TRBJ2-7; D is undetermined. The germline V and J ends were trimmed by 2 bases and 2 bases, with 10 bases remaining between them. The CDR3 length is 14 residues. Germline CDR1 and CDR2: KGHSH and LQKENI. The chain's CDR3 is CASSPKSPPYEQYF. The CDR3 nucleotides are TGTGCCAGCTCACCAAAAAGTCCCCCCTACGAGCAGTACTTC.

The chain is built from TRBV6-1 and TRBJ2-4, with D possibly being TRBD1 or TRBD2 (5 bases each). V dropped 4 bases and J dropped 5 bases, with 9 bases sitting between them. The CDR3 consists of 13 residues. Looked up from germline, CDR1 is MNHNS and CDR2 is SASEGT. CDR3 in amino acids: CASSVRDENIQYF. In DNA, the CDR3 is TGTGCCAGCAGTGTTCGGGACGAAAACATTCAGTACTTC.

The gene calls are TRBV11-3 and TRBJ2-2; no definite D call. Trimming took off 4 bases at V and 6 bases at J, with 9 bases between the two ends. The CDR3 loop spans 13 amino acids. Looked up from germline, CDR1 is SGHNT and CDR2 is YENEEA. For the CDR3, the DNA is TGTGCCAGCAGCTCCCCTGGGGCCGGGGAGCTGTTTTTT. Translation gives CASSSPGAGELFF.

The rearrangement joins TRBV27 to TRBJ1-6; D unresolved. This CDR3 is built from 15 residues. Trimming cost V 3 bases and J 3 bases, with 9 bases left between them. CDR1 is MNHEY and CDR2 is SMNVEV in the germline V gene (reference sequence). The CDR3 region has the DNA TGTGCCAGCAGTTTTAAAGGGAACTATAATTCACCCCTCCACTTT. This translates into CASSFKGNYNSPLHF.

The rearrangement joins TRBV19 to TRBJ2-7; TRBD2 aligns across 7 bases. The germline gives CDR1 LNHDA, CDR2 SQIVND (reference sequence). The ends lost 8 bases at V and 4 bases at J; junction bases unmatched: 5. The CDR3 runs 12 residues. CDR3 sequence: CASSLGGYEQYF. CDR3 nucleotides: TGTGCCAGTTCTTTGGGAGGGTACGAGCAGTACTTC.

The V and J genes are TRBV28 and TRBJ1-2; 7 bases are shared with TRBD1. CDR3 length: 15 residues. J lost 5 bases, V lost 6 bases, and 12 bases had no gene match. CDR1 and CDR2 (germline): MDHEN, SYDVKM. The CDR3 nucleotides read TGTGCCAGCAGCCCCCACGGACAGGCGGGGTATGGCTACACCTTC. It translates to CASSPHGQAGYGYTF.

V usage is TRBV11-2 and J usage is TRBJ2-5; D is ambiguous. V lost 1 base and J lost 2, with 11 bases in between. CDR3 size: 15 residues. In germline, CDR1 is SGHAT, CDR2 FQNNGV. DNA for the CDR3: TGTGCCAGCAGCTTAGGGCCTAGTAGACAAGAGACCCAGTACTTC. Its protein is CASSLGPSRQETQYF.

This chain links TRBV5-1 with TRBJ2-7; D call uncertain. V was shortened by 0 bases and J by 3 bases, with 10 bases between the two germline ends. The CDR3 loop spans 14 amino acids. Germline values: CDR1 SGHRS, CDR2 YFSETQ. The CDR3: CASSLGLGLYEQYF. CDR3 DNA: TGCGCCAGCAGCTTGGGTTTAGGGCTCTACGAGCAGTACTTC.